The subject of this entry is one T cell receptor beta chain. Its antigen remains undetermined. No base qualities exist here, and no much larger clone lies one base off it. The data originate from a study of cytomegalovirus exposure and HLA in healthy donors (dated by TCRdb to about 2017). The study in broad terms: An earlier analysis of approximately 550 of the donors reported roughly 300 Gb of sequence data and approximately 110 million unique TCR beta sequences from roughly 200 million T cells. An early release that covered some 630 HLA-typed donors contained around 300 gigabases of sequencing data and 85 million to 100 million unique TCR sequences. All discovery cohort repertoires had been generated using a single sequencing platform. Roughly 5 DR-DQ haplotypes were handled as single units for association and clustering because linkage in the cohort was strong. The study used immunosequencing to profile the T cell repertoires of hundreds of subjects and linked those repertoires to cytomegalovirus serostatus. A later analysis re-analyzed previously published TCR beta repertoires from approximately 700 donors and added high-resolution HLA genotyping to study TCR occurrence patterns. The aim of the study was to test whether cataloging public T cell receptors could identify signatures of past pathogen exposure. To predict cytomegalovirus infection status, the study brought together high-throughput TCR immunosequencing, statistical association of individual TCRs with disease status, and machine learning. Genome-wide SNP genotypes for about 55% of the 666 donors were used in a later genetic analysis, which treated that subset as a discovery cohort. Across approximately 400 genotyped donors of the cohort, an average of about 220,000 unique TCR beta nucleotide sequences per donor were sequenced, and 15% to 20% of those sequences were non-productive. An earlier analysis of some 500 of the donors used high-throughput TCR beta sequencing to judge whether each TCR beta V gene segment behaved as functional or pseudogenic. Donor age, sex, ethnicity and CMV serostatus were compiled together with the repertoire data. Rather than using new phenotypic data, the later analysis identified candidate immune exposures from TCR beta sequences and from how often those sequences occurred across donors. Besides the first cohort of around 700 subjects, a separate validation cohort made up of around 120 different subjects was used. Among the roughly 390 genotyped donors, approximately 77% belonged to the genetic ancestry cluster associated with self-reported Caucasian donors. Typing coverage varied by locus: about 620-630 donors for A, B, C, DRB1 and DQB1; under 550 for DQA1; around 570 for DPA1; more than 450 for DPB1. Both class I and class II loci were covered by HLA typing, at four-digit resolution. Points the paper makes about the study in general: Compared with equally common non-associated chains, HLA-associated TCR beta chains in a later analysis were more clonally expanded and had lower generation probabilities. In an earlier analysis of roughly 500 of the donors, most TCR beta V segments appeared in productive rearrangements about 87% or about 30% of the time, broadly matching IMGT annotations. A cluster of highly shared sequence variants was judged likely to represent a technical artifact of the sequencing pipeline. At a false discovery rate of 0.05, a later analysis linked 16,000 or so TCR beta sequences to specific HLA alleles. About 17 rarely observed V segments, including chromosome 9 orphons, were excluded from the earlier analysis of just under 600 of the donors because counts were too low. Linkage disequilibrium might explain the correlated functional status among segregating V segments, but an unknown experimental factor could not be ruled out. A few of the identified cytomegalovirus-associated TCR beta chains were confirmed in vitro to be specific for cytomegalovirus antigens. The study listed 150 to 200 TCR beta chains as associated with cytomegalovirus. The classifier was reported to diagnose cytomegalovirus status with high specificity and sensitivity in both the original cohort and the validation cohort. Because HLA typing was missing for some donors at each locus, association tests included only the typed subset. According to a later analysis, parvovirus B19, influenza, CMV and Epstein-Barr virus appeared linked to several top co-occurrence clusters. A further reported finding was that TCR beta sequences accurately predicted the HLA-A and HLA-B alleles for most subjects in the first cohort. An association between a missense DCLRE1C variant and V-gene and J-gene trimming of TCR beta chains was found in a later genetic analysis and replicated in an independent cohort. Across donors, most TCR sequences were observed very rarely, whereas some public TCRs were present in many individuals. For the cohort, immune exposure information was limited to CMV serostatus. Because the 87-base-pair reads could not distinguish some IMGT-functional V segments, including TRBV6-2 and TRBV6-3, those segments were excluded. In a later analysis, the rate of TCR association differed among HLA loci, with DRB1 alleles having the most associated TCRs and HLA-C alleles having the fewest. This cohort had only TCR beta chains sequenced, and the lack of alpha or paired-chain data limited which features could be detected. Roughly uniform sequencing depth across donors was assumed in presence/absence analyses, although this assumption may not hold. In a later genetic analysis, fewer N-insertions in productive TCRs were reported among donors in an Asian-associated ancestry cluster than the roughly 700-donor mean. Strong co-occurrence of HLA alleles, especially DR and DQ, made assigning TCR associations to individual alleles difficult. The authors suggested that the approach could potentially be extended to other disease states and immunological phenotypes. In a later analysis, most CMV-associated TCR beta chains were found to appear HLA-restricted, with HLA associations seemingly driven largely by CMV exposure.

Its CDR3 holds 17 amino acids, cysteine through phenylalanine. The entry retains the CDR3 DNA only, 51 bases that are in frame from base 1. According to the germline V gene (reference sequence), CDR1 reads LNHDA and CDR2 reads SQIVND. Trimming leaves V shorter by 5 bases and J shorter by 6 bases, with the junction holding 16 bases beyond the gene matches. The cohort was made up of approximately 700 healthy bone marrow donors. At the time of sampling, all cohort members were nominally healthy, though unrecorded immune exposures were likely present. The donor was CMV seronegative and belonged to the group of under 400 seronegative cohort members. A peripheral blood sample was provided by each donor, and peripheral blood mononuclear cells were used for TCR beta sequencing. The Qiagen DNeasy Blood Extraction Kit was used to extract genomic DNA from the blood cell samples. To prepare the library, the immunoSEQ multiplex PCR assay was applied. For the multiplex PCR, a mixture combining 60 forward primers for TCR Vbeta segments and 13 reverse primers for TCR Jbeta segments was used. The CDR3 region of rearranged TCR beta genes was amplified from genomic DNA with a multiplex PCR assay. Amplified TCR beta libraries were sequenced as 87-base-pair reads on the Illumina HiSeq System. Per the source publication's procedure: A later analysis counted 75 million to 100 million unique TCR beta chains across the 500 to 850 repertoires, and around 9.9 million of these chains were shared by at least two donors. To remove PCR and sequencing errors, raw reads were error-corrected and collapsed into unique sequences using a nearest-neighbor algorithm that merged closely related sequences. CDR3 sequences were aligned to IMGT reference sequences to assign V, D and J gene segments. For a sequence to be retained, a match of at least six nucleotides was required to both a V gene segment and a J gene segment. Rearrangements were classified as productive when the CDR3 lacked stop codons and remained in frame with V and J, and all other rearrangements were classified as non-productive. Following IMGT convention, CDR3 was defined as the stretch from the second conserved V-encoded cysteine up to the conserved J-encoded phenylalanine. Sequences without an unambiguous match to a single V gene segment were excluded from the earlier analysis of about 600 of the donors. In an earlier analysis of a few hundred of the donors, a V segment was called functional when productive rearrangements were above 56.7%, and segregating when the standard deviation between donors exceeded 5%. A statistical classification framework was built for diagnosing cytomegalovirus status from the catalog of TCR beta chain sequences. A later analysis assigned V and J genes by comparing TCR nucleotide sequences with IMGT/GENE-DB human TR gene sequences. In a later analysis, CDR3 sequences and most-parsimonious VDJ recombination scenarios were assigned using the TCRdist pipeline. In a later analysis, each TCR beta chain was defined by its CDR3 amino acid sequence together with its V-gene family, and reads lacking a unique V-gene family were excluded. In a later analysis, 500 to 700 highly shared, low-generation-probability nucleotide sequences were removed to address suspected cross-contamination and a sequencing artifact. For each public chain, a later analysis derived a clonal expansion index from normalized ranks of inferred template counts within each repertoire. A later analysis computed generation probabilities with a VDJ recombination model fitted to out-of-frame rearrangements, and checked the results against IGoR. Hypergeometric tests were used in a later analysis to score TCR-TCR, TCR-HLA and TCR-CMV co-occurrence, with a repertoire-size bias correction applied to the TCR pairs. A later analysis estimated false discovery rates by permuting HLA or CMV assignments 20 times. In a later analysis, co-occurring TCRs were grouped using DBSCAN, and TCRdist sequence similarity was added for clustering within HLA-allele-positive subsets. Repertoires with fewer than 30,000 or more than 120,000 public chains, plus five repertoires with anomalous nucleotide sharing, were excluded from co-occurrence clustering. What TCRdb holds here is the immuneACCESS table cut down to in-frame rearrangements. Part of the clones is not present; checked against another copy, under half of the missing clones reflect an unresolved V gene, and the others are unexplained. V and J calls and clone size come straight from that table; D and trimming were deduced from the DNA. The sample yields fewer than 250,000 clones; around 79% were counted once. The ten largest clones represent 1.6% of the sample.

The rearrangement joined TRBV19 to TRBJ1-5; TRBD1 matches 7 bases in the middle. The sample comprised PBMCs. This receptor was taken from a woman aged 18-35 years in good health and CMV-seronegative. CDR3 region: CASSPRLRQGSGQPQHF. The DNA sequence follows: TGTGCCAGTAGTCCCCGGCTCAGACAGGGTTCGGGTCAGCCCCAGCATTTT.